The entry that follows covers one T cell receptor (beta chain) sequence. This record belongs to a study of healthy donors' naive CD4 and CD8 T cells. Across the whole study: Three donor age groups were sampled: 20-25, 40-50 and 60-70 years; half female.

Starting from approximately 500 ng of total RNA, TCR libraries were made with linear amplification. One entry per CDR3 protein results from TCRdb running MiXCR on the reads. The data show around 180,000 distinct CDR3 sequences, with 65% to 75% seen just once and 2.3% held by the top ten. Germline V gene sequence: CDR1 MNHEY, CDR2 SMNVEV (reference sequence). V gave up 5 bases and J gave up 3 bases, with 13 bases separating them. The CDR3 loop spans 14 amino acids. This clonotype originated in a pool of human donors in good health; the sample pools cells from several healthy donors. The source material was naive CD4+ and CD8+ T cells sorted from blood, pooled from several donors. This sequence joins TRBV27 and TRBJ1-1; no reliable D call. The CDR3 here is CASSELSRDTEAFF. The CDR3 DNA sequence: TGTGCCAGCAGTGAGCTATCCCGGGACACTGAAGCTTTCTTT.